This T cell receptor beta chain comes out of a study of T cell responses to AZD1222 COVID-19 vaccine. TCRdb's table, derived via immunoSEQ multiplex PCR, lists solely in-frame clones and lacks some. The repertoire holds 50,000 or so clones, with 88% as singletons. Worth noting for this clone: Its antigen is not identified.

The CDR3 has 12 amino acids. V was pared by 7 bases and J by 4 bases, with 3 bases of the junction left unmatched. Germline CDR1 is MNHEY and CDR2 is SVGAGI. Overall study results and limits: Two doses of AZD1222 preceded a rise in Spike-specific TCR breadth and depth. Spike-wide vaccine-associated CD4 TCRs dominated at 160-218 and 743-854. Repertoire sampling was restricted to post-peak T cell response timepoints.

The chain employs TRBV6-5 and TRBJ1-1; 7 positions match TRBD1. The specimen comprised peripheral blood, sampled on day 0 of AZD1222 vaccination. The receptor was isolated from an adult in good health. The CDR3 coding sequence is TGTGCCAGCAAAAGGGGGCCCACTGAAGCTTTCTTT. It translates to CASKRGPTEAFF.